The clone carrying this T cell receptor beta chain has a handful of counts. These data originate in a study of cytomegalovirus exposure and HLA in healthy donors. PCR employed 60 Vbeta and 13 Jbeta primers. Measured with immunoSEQ multiplex PCR; TCRdb has only the in-frame clones, and not every one. Of 90,000 to 110,000 clones listed, less than 80% are singletons. This CDR3 contains 15 residues. V gave up 0 bases and J gave up 7 bases; unmatched junction bases: 6. Germline assignment: CDR1 SGHRS and CDR2 YFSETQ. The sample taken for sequencing was PBMCs. The gene calls are TRBV5-1 and TRBJ2-1; 8 bases map to TRBD2. The origin of this receptor is a woman between 45 and 65 years old in good health and CMV-seropositive. CDR3 bases: TGCGCCAGCAGCTTGGGTCAGGGACTAGTGAATGAGCAGTTCTTC. This sequence encodes CASSLGQGLVNEQFF.